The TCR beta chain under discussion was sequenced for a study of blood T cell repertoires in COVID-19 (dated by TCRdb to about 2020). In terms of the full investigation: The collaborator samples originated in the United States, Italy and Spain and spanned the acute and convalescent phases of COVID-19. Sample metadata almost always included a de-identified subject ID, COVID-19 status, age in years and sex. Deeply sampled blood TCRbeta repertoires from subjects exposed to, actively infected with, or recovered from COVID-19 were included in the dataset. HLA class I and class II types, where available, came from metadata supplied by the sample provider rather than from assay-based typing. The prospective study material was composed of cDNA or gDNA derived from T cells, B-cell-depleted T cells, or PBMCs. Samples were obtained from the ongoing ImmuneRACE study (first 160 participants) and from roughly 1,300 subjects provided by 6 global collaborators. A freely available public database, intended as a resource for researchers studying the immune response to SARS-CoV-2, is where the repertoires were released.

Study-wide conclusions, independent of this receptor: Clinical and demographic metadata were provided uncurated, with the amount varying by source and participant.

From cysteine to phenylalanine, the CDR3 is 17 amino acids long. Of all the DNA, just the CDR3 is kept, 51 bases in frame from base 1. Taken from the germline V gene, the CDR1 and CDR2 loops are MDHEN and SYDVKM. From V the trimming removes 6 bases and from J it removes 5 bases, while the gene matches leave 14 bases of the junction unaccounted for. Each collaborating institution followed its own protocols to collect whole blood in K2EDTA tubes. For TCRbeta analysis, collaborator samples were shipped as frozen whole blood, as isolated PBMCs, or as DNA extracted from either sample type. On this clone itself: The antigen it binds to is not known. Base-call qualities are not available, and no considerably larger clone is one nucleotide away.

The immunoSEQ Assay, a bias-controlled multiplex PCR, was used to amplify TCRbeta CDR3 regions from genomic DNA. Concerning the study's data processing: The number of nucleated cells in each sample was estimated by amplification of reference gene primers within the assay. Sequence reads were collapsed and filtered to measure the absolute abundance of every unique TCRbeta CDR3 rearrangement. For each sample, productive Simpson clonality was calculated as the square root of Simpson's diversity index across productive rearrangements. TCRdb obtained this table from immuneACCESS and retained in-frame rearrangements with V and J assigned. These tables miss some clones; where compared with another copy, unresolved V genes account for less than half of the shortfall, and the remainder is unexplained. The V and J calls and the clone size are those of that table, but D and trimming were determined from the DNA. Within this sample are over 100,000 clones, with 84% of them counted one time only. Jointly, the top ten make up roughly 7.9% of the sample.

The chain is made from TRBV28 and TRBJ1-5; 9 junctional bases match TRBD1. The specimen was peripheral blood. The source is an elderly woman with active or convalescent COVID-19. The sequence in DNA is TGTGCCAGCAGGATCGCACTAGGACAGGGGATGGATCAGCCCCAGCATTTT. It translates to CASRIALGQGMDQPQHF.